This entry describes one TCR beta chain. Its antigen has not been determined. One junction end disagrees with the germline gene, perhaps due to a read error. The data belong to a study of shared clonotypes between healthy human individuals (dated by TCRdb to 2018 to 2020). Study-wide context: The cohort comprised a couple of women and a few men aged 18 to 49 years. Each donor's leukapheresis produced roughly between roughly 0.94 and 9.5 billion PBMCs. Per donor, three plates each were used for CD4 naive and CD4 memory, two for CD8 naive, and one for CD8 memory. Blood TCR repertoires of roughly five healthy adults were deeply sequenced to estimate repertoire size and the extent of clonotype sharing between individuals. Different laboratories and diverse techniques were used to prepare libraries and sequence TCR repertoires, to increase sequencing depth and limit assay-specific biases. Study-wide conclusions, independent of this receptor: Clonotypes shared by all four sorted-subset donors showed higher generation probabilities than non-shared clonotypes. Sampling was restricted to blood, and TCR repertoires in tissue are likely to differ from TCR repertoires in blood. Pairwise subsampling indicated that sequencing depth was expected to affect the degree of clonotype sharing among donors. When several donors were compared, the shared fraction of clonotypes was approximately 5% for naive CD4, approximately 3.3% for naive CD8, 2% to 2.5% for memory CD4, and 0.35% to 0.4% for memory CD8. Because the study included a small number of donors, the genetic and exposure-history diversity represented was limited. Larger estimated clonotype richness was generally found for naive subsets than for memory subsets. Rarefaction of sorted-subset datasets indicated incomplete sequencing despite the large sequencing depth.

Healthy HIV-negative adults with no recently reported acute infections or vaccinations were included as donors. Every donor was a Caucasian adult residing in Nashville, Tennessee, USA. CD4+ T cells were enriched by magnetic negative selection; naive cells were then positively selected on CD45RA, and the negative fraction formed the memory subset. Blood was obtained by leukapheresis, after which PBMCs were separated by Ficoll-Histopaque density gradient centrifugation and cryopreserved in liquid nitrogen vapor phase. Analytical flow cytometry was used to check the purity and quantity of each magnetically sorted T cell population. From each sorted fraction, genomic DNA was isolated and quantified by UV absorbance on a Nanodrop 2000c. Using the deep immunoSEQ assay, multiplex PCR amplified TCR CDR3 regions from genomic DNA. For each cell subset, the extracted genomic DNA was distributed evenly across all wells of several immunoSEQ 96-well plates, and each plate served as one replicate. For sorted subsets, approximately 190 ng genomic DNA, equal to 30,000 or so T cell genomes, was loaded into each replicate PCR. Purified libraries were quantified with a Qubit 3.0 fluorometer, sized on a Bioanalyzer 2100, and re-quantified with the KAPA Library Quantification kit. Every immunoSEQ 96-well plate was sequenced on a dedicated single-read 150-cycle Illumina NextSeq 550 flow cell. As for the original processing: The immunoSEQ output contained only junctional sequences without quality scores, so filtering could not match that applied to full-length reads. Sequences were annotated with PyIR, a Python wrapper for IgBLAST v1.9, and V/J genes and CDR3 were assigned using IMGT germline references. Reads were filtered out if the reads had weak V/J assignments (E-value above 1e-6), no CDR3, stop codons, out-of-frame junctions, or ambiguous translated residues. V3J clonotypes were defined as sequences sharing an identical inferred V gene, J gene, and CDR3 amino acid sequence. To compute the percentage overlap between repertoires, the number of shared unique clonotypes was divided by the size of the smaller repertoire. Repertoire richness was assessed with RTK rarefaction, the Chao1 estimator, and Recon v2.1 estimates of unobserved clonotypes. OLGA was used to compute generation probabilities for all TCRbeta clonotypes that the gDNA method yielded from four donors. TCRdb mirrors the immuneACCESS table, restricted to in-frame sequences. Some clones are absent from its copies; in checked studies, under half trace to an unresolved V gene, and the reason for the others is unknown. Clone size and the V and J calls come from that table; the DNA yielded D and trimming. This sample has 2 million or so clones in its table, and 90% to 95% of those were observed once. The ten most abundant clones make up more than 0.1% of the sample.

The CDR3 spans 16 residues, from the cysteine through the phenylalanine. The read is trimmed to its CDR3 DNA, 48 bases read in frame from base 1. Taken from the germline V gene (reference sequence), the CDR1 and CDR2 loops are SSHAT and FNYEAQ. The chain is encoded by TRBV7-7 joined to TRBJ2-1; TRBD1 agrees with 8 junctional bases. This clonotype was obtained from a man aged 18-30 years in good health. The sample taken for sequencing was naive CD4+ T cells sorted from blood. Sample cell subset or site, as interpreted from the label and publication: CD45RA+ positively selected. The DNA is TGTGCTAGCAGCTTCTCCGGGACAGGTCGTATGGATGAGCAGTTCTTC. The translation is CASSFSGTGRMDEQFF. Outside the CDR3, residues come from the reference TRBV7-7 and TRBJ2-1 proteins, so the full variable domain is: GAGVSQSPRYKVTKRGQDVTLRCDPISSHATLYWYQQALGQGPEFLTYFNYEAQPDKSGLPSDRFSAERPEGSISTLTIQRTEQRDSAMYRCASSFSGTGRMDEQFFGPGTRLTVL.